The sequence of this T cell receptor beta chain was determined in a study of T cells after somatic rescue of genetic block. Sequencing used immunoSEQ multiplex PCR; TCRdb keeps in-frame clones, though not all of them. The data show 110,000 or so clones, under 95% seen once. The CDR3 loop spans 14 amino acids. CDR1 and CDR2 from the germline V gene are GTSNPN and SVGIG (reference sequence). With V trimmed by 2 bases and J by 4 bases, 6 bases remained unmatched. The chain is built from TRBV30 and TRBJ2-5; TRBD1 matches at 8 bases. Input material: peripheral blood mononuclear cells (PBMCs). This clonotype was obtained from a woman aged 18-29 years. CDR3 in amino acids: CAWSTQGAAETQYF. DNA for the CDR3: TGTGCCTGGAGTACCCAGGGGGCGGCAGAGACCCAGTACTTC.